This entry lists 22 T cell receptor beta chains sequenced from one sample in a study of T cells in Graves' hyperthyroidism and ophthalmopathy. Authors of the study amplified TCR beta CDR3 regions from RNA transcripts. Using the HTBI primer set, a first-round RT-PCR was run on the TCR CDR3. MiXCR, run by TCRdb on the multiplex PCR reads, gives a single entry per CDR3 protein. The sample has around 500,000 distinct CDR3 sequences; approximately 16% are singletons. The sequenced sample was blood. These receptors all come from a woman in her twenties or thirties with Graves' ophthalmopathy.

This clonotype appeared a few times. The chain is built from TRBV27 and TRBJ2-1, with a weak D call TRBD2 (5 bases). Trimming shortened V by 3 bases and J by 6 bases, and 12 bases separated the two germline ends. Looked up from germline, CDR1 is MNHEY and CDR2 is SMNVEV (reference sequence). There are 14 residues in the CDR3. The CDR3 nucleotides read TGTGCCAGCAGTTTTGGCGGGCGGGTCAATGAGCAGTTCTTC. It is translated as CASSFGGRVNEQFF.

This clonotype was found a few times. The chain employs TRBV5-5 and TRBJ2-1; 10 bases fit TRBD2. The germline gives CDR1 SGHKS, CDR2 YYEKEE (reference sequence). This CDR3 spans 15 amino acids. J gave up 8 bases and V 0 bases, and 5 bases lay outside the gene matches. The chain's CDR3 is CASSLGSGRFDEQFF. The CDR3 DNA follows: TGTGCCAGCAGCTTGGGTAGCGGGAGGTTTGATGAGCAGTTCTTC.

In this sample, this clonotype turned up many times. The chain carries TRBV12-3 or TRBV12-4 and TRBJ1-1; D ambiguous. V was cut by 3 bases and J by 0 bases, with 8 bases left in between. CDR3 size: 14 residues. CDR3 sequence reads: CASSFFGLNTEAFF. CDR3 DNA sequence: TGTGCCAGCAGTTTTTTCGGACTGAACACTGAAGCTTTCTTT.

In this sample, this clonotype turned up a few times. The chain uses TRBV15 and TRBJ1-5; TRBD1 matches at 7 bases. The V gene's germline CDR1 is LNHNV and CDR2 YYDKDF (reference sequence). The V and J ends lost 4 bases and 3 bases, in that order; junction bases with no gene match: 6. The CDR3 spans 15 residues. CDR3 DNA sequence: TGTGCCACCAGCAAGGGCACAGGGGTCAATCAGCCCCAGCATTTT. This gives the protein CATSKGTGVNQPQHF.

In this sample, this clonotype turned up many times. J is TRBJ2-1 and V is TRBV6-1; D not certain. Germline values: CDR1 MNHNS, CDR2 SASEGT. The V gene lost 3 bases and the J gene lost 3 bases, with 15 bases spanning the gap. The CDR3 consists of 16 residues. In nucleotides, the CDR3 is TGTGCCAGCAGTGAGCGAGGACGGAGATTCTACAATGAGCAGTTCTTC. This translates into CASSERGRRFYNEQFF.

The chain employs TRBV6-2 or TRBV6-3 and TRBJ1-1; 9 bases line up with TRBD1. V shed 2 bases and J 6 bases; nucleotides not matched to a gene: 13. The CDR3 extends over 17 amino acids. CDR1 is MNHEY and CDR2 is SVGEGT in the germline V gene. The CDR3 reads CASSYDVNRGLSAEAFF. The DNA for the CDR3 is TGTGCCAGCAGTTACGATGTTAACAGGGGGCTTAGCGCTGAAGCTTTCTTT.

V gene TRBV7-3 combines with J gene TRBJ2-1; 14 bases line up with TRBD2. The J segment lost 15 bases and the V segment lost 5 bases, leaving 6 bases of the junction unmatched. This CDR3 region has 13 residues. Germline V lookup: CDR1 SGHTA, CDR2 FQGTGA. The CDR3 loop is CASSLGTSGSRFF. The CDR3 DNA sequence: TGTGCCAGCAGCCTGGGGACTAGCGGGAGTCGGTTCTTC.

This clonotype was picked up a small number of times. The CDR3 reads CASSQVFSGRADGKETQYF. DNA of the CDR3: TGCGCCAGCAGCCAAGTGTTCAGCGGGAGGGCCGACGGGAAAGAGACCCAGTACTTC. The chain is built from TRBV4-3 and TRBJ2-5, with TRBD2 matching over 10 bases. CDR1 is LGHNA, CDR2 YSLEER, per germline. This CDR3 spans 19 amino acids. The ends lost 1 base at V and 3 bases at J; junction bases unmatched: 14.

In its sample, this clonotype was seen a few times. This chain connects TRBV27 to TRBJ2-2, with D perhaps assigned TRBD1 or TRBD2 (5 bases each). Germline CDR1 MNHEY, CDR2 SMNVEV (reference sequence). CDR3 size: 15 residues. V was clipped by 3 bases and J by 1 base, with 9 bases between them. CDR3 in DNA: TGTGCCAGCAGTTTGACGGGGCGGAACACCGGGGAGCTGTTTTTT. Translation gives CASSLTGRNTGELFF.

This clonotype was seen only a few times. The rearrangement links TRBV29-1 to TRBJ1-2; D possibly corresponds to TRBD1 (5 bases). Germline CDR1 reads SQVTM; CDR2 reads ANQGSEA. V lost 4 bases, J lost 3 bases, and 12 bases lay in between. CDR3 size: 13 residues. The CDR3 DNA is TGCAGCGTTGGGGAGGGGATGGACTATGGCTACACCTTC. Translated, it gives CSVGEGMDYGYTF.

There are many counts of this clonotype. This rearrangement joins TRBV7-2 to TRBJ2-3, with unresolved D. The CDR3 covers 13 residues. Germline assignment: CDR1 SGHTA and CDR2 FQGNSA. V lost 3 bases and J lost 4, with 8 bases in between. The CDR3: CASSFERPDTQYF. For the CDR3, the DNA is TGTGCCAGCAGCTTCGAGCGACCAGATACGCAGTATTTT.

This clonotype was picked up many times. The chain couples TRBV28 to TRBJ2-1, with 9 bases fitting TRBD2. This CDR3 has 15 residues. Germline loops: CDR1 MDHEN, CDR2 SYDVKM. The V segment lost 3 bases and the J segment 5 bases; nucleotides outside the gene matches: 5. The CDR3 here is CASSFRREGNNEQFF. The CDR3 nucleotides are TGTGCCAGCAGTTTCAGGCGGGAGGGTAACAATGAGCAGTTCTTC. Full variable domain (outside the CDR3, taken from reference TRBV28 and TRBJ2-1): DVKVTQSSRYLVKRTGEKVFLECVQDMDHENMFWYRQDPGLGLRLIYFSYDVKMKEKGDIPEGYSVSREKKERFSLILESASTNQTSMYLCASSFRREGNNEQFFGPGTRLTVL.

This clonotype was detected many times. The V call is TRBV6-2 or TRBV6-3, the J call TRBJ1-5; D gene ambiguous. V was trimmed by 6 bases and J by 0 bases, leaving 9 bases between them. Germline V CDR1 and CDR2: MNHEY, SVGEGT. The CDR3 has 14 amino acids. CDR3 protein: CASRSPYSNQPQHF. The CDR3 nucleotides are TGTGCCAGCAGATCCCCATATAGCAATCAGCCCCAGCATTTT.

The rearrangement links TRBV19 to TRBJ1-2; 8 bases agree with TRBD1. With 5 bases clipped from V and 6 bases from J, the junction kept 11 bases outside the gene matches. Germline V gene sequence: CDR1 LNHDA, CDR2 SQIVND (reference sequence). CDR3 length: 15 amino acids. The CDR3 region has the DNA TGTGCCAGTAGTCGCCCGGGGGACAGGTGGAATGGCTACACCTTC. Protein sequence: CASSRPGDRWNGYTF.

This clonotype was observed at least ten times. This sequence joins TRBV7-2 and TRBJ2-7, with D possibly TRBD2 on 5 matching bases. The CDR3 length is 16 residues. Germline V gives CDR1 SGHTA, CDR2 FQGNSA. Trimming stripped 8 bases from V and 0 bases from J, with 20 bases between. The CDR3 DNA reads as TGTGCCAGCCGAGATTCGGGGAGTCACCACTCCTACGAGCAGTACTTC. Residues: CASRDSGSHHSYEQYF.

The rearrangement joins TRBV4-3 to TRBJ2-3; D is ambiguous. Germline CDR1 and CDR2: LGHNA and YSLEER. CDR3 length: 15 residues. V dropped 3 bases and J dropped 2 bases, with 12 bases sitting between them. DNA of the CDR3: TGCGCCAGCAGCCAGAGAGAAGGCGCCACAGATACGCAGTATTTT. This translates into CASSQREGATDTQYF.

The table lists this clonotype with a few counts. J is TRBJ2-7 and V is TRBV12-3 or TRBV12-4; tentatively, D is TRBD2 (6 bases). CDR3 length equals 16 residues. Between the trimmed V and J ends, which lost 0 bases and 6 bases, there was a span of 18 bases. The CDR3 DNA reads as TGTGCCAGCAGTTTAGCCCGCCTCGCTCAGGGACTCGAGCAGTACTTC. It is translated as CASSLARLAQGLEQYF.

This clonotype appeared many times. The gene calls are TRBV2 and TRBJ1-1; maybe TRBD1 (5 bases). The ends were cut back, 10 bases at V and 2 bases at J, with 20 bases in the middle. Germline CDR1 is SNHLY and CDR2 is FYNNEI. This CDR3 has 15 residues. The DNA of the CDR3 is TGTGCCACGGGAGCTGACAGCGTATCTAACACTGAAGCTTTCTTT. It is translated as CATGADSVSNTEAFF.

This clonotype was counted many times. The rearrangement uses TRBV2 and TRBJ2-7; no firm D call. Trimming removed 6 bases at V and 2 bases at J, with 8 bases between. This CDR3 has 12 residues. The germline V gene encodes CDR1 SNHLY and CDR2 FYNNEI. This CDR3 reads CASSADTYEQYF. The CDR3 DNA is TGTGCCAGCAGCGCAGATACCTACGAGCAGTACTTC.

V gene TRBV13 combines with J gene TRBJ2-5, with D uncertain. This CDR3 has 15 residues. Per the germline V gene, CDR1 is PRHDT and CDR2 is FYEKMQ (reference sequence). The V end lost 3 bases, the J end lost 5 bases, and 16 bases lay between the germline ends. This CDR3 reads CASSFSGDDGETQYF. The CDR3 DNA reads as TGTGCCAGCAGCTTCTCGGGCGACGACGGGGAGACCCAGTACTTC. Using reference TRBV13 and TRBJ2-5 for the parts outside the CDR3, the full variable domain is AAGVIQSPRHLIKEKRETATLKCYPIPRHDTVYWYQQGPGQDPQFLISFYEKMQSDKGSIPDRFSAQQFSDYHSELNMSSLELGDSALYFCASSFSGDDGETQYFGPGTRLLVL.

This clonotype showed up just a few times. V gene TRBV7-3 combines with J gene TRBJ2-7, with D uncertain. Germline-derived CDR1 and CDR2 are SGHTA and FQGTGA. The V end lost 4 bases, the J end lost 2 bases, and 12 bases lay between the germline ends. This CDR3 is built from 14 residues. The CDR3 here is CASSSSPEAYEQYF. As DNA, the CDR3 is TGTGCCAGCAGCTCAAGTCCAGAGGCCTACGAGCAGTACTTC.

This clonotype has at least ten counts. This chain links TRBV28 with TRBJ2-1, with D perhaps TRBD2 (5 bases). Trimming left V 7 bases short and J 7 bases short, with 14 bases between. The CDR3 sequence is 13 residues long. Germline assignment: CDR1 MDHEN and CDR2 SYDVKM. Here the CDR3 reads CASKLGWSNEQFF. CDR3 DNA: TGTGCCAGCAAACTAGGTTGGTCGAATGAGCAGTTCTTC.